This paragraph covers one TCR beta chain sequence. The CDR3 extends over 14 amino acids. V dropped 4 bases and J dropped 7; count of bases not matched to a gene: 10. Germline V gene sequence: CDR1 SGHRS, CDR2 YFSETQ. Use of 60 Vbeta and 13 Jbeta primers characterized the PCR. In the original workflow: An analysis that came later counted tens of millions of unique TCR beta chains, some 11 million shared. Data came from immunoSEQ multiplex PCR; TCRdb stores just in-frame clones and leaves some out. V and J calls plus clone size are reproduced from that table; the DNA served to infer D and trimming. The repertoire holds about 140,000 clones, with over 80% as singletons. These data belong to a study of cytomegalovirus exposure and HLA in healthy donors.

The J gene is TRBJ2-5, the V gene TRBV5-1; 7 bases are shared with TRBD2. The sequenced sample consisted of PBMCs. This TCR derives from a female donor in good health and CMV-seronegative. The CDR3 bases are TGCGCCAGCAGCCTGGGGGGGGGATCAGGGACCCAGTACTTC. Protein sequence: CASSLGGGSGTQYF.